These 28 T cell receptor beta chains came from one sample sequenced in a study of T-cell reconstitution after alpha-beta-depleted transplantation in children. Unique molecular identifiers were built into the TCRbeta library. TCRdb called the PCR reads again in MiXCR, with one record for every CDR3 protein. The sample holds around 600,000 distinct CDR3 sequences, 16% seen once. The source was PBMCs from the stem cell graft donor, collected from the stem cell graft. These receptors originate from a human donor who donated a stem cell graft to a child with acute myeloid leukemia.

This clonotype was counted many times. The chain has TRBV7-2 and TRBJ1-1; D is uncertain. CDR1 and CDR2 (germline): SGHTA, FQGNSA. The length of the CDR3 is 14 residues. The ends were cut back, 3 bases at V and 4 bases at J, with 12 bases in the middle. The CDR3 DNA is TGTGCCAGCAGCTTCAGGACCGGTGGCACTGAAGCTTTCTTT. Amino acids: CASSFRTGGTEAFF.

The rearrangement joins TRBV30 to TRBJ2-7; TRBD1 might be the D (6 bases). V lost 0 bases, J lost 12 bases, and 12 bases lay in between. The germline gives CDR1 GTSNPN, CDR2 SVGIG (reference sequence). The CDR3 length is 11 residues. The CDR3: CAWSVQGSPYF. The DNA of the CDR3 is TGTGCCTGGAGTGTACAGGGAAGTCCGTACTTC.

This clonotype was seen many times. The J gene is TRBJ2-3, the V gene TRBV10-3; D not certain. V was pared by 0 bases and J by 8 bases, with 12 bases between. Germline values: CDR1 ENHRY, CDR2 SYGVKD. The CDR3 length is 14 residues. CDR3 DNA sequence: TGTGCCATCAGTGAGTCGATAGGCGGCGGTACGCAGTATTTT. This gives the protein CAISESIGGGTQYF.

This clonotype has more than one count but fewer than ten. The chain joins TRBV20-1 to TRBJ2-3; D call uncertain. Between the trimmed V and J ends, which lost 2 bases and 6 bases, there was a span of 12 bases. Germline loops: CDR1 DFQATT, CDR2 SNEGSKA (reference sequence). The CDR3 sequence is 13 residues long. CDR3 loop: CSARKRVEDTQYF. CDR3 coding DNA: TGCAGTGCTAGAAAAAGGGTGGAGGATACGCAGTATTTT.

This clonotype was counted at least ten times. V and J are TRBV20-1 and TRBJ1-2; D gene ambiguous. V was pared by 3 bases and J by 4 bases, with 9 bases between. This CDR3 is 12 amino acids long. From germline, CDR1 is DFQATT and CDR2 SNEGSKA (reference sequence). DNA for the CDR3: TGCAGTGCTAGGGACCGTTTCTATGGCTACACCTTC. Translation: CSARDRFYGYTF.

This clonotype was recorded at least ten times. The chain carries TRBV5-1 and TRBJ2-5, with 10 positions matching TRBD2. The CDR3 has 15 residues. With 3 bases clipped from V and 2 bases from J, the junction kept 4 bases outside the gene matches. CDR1 SGHRS and CDR2 YFSETQ come from the germline V gene. The CDR3 nucleotides read TGCGCCAGCAGCTGGGGGACTAGCGTACAAGAGACCCAGTACTTC. It translates to CASSWGTSVQETQYF. Using reference TRBV5-1 and TRBJ2-5 for the parts outside the CDR3, the full variable domain is KAGVTQTPRYLIKTRGQQVTLSCSPISGHRSVSWYQQTPGQGLQFLFEYFSETQRNKGNFPGRFSGRQFSNSRSEMNVSTLELGDSALYLCASSWGTSVQETQYFGPGTRLLVL.

The chain combines TRBV28 with TRBJ2-3; 11 bases fit TRBD2. Germline CDR1 reads MDHEN; CDR2 reads SYDVKM. The CDR3 consists of 19 residues. The V and J ends lost 5 bases and 0 bases, in that order; junction bases with no gene match: 13. CDR3 nucleotides: TGTGCCAGCAGTCCTGGGCTTGGGACTAGCGGATCTAGCACAGATACGCAGTATTTT. As protein: CASSPGLGTSGSSTDTQYF.

Ten or more counts support this clonotype. V usage is TRBV20-1 and J usage is TRBJ2-5, with 7 positions matching TRBD2. Germline V gene sequence: CDR1 DFQATT, CDR2 SNEGSKA (reference sequence). V shed 1 base, J shed 2 bases, and the junction held 13 bases outside the gene matches. The CDR3 is made up of 17 amino acids. CDR3 in DNA: TGCAGTGCTAGAGTCGCGGGGGAGCTTCCGAAACAAGAGACCCAGTACTTC. It encodes CSARVAGELPKQETQYF.

The rearrangement links TRBV20-1 to TRBJ2-7; TRBD2 agrees at 7 bases. The CDR3 loop spans 16 amino acids. Germline V gene lookup returns CDR1 DFQATT and CDR2 SNEGSKA (reference sequence). J was trimmed by 0 bases and V by 7 bases; bases with no gene match: 15. The CDR3 reads CSVSPLGGSNSYEQYV. Written as DNA, the CDR3 is TGCAGTGTTAGCCCCCTCGGGGGGTCCAACTCCTACGAGCAGTACGTC.

This clonotype has at least ten counts. The genes are TRBV13 and TRBJ1-2; the match to TRBD1 covers 7 bases. The CDR3 is 13 amino acids. V shed 5 bases, J shed 5 bases, and the junction held 5 bases outside the gene matches. Germline values: CDR1 PRHDT, CDR2 FYEKMQ (reference sequence). CDR3 protein: CASSLQGRYGYTF. DNA of the CDR3: TGTGCCAGCAGCCTACAGGGGAGGTATGGCTACACCTTC.

The chain joins TRBV19 to TRBJ2-6; 7 bases agree with TRBD1. CDR1 LNHDA and CDR2 SQIVND come from the germline V gene (reference sequence). CDR3 length: 16 amino acids. The V and J ends lost 4 bases and 2 bases, in that order; junction bases with no gene match: 5. CDR3 region: CASSKNRGTGANVLTF. For the CDR3, the DNA is TGTGCCAGTAGTAAAAACAGGGGAACTGGGGCCAACGTCCTGACTTTC. Looking up the rest from reference TRBV19 and TRBJ2-6 gives the full variable domain: DGGITQSPKYLFRKEGQNVTLSCEQNLNHDAMYWYRQDPGQGLRLIYYSQIVNDFQKGDIAEGYSVSREKKESFPLTVTSAQKNPTAFYLCASSKNRGTGANVLTFGAGSRLTVL.

This clonotype was counted ten times or more. The chain uses TRBV7-9 and TRBJ2-5, with D possibly called TRBD1 or TRBD2 (6 bases each). The CDR3 length is 15 residues. The V end lost 4 bases, the J end lost 5 bases, and 17 bases lay between the germline ends. Looked up from germline, CDR1 is SEHNR and CDR2 is FQNEAQ (reference sequence). In nucleotides, the CDR3 is TGTGCCAGCAGCTCAAAGGGGGGACATCGGGAGACCCAGTACTTC. This codes for CASSSKGGHRETQYF.

Turning to this clonotype: This clone may be a read error of a much larger clone one base away. The chain carries TRBV7-9 and TRBJ1-2, with 9 bases lining up with TRBD1. The germline V gene encodes CDR1 SEHNR and CDR2 FQNEAQ (reference sequence). The V segment lost 5 bases and the J segment 6 bases; nucleotides outside the gene matches: 4. The CDR3 has 13 residues. CDR3 sequence: CASSAGQGNGYTF. CDR3 in DNA: TGTGCCAGCAGCGCCGGACAGGGGAATGGCTACACCTTC.

In this sample, this clonotype turned up a few times. The V and J genes are TRBV7-2 and TRBJ2-3; D ambiguous. The CDR3 totals 15 residues. Trimming cost V 2 bases and J 2 bases, with 11 bases left between them. Germline lookup yields CDR1 SGHTA and CDR2 FQGNSA. DNA of the CDR3: TGTGCCAGCAGCTTAAACGCTCCACCCACAGATACGCAGTATTTT. This translates into CASSLNAPPTDTQYF.

CDR3 in amino acids: CASSLGQGLGTEAFF. The CDR3 coding sequence is TGCGCCAGCAGCTTGGGACAGGGGTTGGGCACTGAAGCTTTCTTT. The chain has TRBV5-1 and TRBJ1-1; 8 positions agree with TRBD1. The CDR3 sequence is 15 residues long. CDR1 is SGHRS and CDR2 is YFSETQ in the germline V gene. V lost 0 bases, J lost 4 bases, and 5 bases stayed unmatched.

This clonotype was seen repeatedly, ten times or more. The chain combines TRBV20-1 with TRBJ1-3; D not certain. This CDR3 region has 15 residues. V lost 0 bases and J 0 bases, leaving 9 bases between the germline ends. In germline, CDR1 is DFQATT, CDR2 SNEGSKA (reference sequence). The CDR3 spells CSARDPQSSGNTIYF. For the CDR3, the DNA is TGCAGTGCTAGAGACCCACAGAGCTCTGGAAACACCATATATTTT.

This clonotype was counted a few times. The chain has TRBV2 and TRBJ2-1; D is unresolved. Germline lookup yields CDR1 SNHLY and CDR2 FYNNEI. V was trimmed by 8 bases and J by 5 bases, leaving 13 bases between them. The CDR3 is 13 amino acids. CDR3 protein: CASGLETHNEQFF. In DNA form, the CDR3 reads TGTGCCAGCGGTCTGGAGACCCACAATGAGCAGTTCTTC.

This clonotype was counted only a few times. The chain employs TRBV7-9 and TRBJ2-2, with D unclear. This CDR3 is 13 amino acids long. Per the germline V gene, CDR1 is SEHNR and CDR2 is FQNEAQ (reference sequence). V was pared by 5 bases and J by 5 bases, with 9 bases between. The CDR3 coding sequence is TGTGCCAGCAGCCCGCTCAGTACCGGGGAGCTGTTTTTT. Translation: CASSPLSTGELFF.

This clonotype has more than one count but fewer than ten. This chain links TRBV12-3 or TRBV12-4 with TRBJ2-2; D remains ambiguous. This CDR3 has 14 residues. V lost 4 bases, J lost 6 bases, and 12 bases lay in between. CDR3 sequence: CASSSRTAAGELFF. The CDR3 DNA sequence: TGTGCCAGCAGTTCCCGGACCGCTGCCGGGGAGCTGTTTTTT.

This clonotype was seen ten or more times. The J gene is TRBJ2-3, the V gene TRBV20-1; TRBD2 aligns across 7 bases. J was trimmed by 4 bases and V by 6 bases; bases with no gene match: 13. The CDR3 sequence is 15 residues long. Germline CDR1 reads DFQATT; CDR2 reads SNEGSKA (reference sequence). Here the CDR3 reads CSADTLRGRADTQYF. The DNA of the CDR3 is TGCAGTGCGGATACTCTTCGGGGGAGGGCAGATACGCAGTATTTT.

The chain uses TRBV9 and TRBJ1-5; D is unresolved. The CDR3 runs to 14 residues. Trimming removed 0 bases at V and 0 bases at J, with 4 bases between. Germline CDR1 SGDLS, CDR2 YYNGEE. The CDR3 loop is CASSVEDSNQPQHF. CDR3 in DNA: TGTGCCAGCAGCGTAGAGGATAGCAATCAGCCCCAGCATTTT.

In this sample, this clonotype turned up many times. V is TRBV20-1 and J is TRBJ2-2, with TRBD2 matching over 8 bases. Trimming cost V 5 bases and J 6 bases; bases outside gene matches: 5. Germline V lookup: CDR1 DFQATT, CDR2 SNEGSKA (reference sequence). This CDR3 region has 13 residues. The CDR3: CSAHSGAAGELFF. CDR3 sequence (DNA): TGCAGTGCTCATAGCGGGGCGGCCGGGGAGCTGTTTTTT.

The CDR3 here is CASSNQGTYEQYV. The DNA of the CDR3 is TGTGCCAGCAGCAATCAGGGAACCTACGAGCAGTACGTC. The chain combines TRBV21-1 with TRBJ2-7; the table's D call, TRBD1, was not checked against the DNA. TRBV21-1 represents a pseudogene. This CDR3 has 13 amino acids.

The V call is TRBV10-3, the J call TRBJ2-7; no firm D call. The length of the CDR3 is 14 residues. Looked up from germline, CDR1 is ENHRY and CDR2 is SYGVKD. V was shortened by 4 bases and J by 5 bases, with 15 bases between the two germline ends. Here the CDR3 reads CAISAEVAADEQYF. The DNA of the CDR3 is TGTGCCATCAGTGCCGAGGTGGCAGCCGACGAGCAGTACTTC.

This sequence joins TRBV5-4 and TRBJ1-1, with D possibly matching TRBD1 (5 bases). V lost 3 bases to trimming and J lost 8 bases, with 14 bases between them. The CDR3 consists of 13 residues. CDR1 and CDR2 from the germline V gene are SGHNT and YYREEE (reference sequence). CDR3 sequence (DNA): TGTGCCAGCAGCTCACCCGCACGACAGGAAGCTTTCTTT. Its translation: CASSSPARQEAFF.

This clonotype occurred many times. The chain recombines TRBV20-1 with TRBJ2-3; the D gene is possibly TRBD1 (5 bases). Per germline, CDR1 DFQATT and CDR2 SNEGSKA (reference sequence). Trimming took off 8 bases at V and 6 bases at J, with 9 bases between the two ends. The CDR3 runs to 10 residues. CDR3 sequence (DNA): TGCAGTCCAAACAGGGATACGCAGTATTTT. As protein: CSPNRDTQYF.

J is TRBJ2-7 and V is TRBV7-9, with a tentative D call TRBD1 (6 bases). The germline gives CDR1 SEHNR, CDR2 FQNEAQ (reference sequence). Deletions cut 5 bases from V and 5 bases from J, with 16 bases between. CDR3 length: 14 amino acids. The CDR3, as DNA: TGTGCCAGCAGCCAAGCAGGGGAGTGGGACGAGCAGTACTTC. Its protein product is CASSQAGEWDEQYF.

The chain uses TRBV12-3 or TRBV12-4 and TRBJ1-3, with TRBD1 matching 9 bases. With V trimmed by 5 bases and J by 4 bases, 9 bases remained unmatched. The CDR3 loop spans 16 amino acids. In DNA form, the CDR3 reads TGTGCCAGCAGTCCCCATGGACAGGGGCAAGGAAACACCATATATTTT. Encoded protein: CASSPHGQGQGNTIYF.